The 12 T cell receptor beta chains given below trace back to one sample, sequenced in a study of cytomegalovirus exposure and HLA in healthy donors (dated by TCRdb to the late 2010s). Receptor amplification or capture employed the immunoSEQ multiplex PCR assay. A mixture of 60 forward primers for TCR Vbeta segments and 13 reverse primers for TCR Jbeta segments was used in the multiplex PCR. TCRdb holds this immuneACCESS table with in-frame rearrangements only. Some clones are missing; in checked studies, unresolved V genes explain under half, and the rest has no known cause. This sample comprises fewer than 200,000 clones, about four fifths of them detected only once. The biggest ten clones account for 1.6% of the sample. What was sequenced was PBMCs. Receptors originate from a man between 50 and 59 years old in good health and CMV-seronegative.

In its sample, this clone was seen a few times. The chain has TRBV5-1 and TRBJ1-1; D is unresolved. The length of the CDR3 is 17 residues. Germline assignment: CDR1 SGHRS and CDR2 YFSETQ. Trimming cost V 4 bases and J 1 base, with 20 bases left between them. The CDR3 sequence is CASSRSMAGLANTEAFF. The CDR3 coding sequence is TGCGCCAGCAGCCGCAGTATGGCTGGTCTGGCGAACACTGAAGCTTTCTTT.

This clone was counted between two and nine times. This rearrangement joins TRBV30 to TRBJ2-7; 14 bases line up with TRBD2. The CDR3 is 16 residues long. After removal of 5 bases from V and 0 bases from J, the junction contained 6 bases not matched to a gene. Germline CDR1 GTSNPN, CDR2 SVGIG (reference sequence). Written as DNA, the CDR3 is TGTGCCTGGGTGACTAGCGGGAGGGTCAGCTCCTACGAGCAGTACTTC. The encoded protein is CAWVTSGRVSSYEQYF.

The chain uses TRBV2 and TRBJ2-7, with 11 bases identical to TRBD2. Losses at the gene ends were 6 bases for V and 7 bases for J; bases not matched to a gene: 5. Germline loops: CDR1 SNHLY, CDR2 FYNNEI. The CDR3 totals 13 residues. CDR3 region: CASRLWTSGEQYF. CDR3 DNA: TGTGCCAGCAGACTCTGGACTAGCGGGGAGCAGTACTTC.

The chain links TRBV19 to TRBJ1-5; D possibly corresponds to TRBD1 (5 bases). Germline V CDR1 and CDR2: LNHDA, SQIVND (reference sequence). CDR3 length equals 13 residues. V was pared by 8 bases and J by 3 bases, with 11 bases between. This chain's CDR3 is CASVQAPNQPQHF. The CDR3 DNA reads TGTGCCAGTGTACAGGCCCCCAATCAGCCCCAGCATTTT.

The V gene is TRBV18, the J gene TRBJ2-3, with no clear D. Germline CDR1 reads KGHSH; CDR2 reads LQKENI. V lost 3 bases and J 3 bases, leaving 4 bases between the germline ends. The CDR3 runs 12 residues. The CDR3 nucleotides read TGTGCCAGCTCACCCGAGACAGATACGCAGTATTTT. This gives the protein CASSPETDTQYF. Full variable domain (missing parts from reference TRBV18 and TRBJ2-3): NAGVMQNPRHLVRRRGQEARLRCSPMKGHSHVYWYRQLPEEGLKFMVYLQKENIIDESGMPKERFSAEFPKEGPSILRIQQVVRGDSAAYFCASSPETDTQYFGPGTRLTVL.

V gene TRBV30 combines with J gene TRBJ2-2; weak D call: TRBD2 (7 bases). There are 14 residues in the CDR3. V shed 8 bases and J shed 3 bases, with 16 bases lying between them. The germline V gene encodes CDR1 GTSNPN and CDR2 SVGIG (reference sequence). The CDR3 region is CAVRGRADTGELFF. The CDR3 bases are TGTGCCGTTAGGGGGAGGGCCGACACCGGGGAGCTGTTTTTT.

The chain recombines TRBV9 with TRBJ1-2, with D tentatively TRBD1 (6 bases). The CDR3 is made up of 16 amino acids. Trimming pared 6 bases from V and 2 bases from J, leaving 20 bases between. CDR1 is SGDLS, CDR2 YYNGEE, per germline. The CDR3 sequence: CASTLNADRVNYGYTF. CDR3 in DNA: TGTGCCAGCACCCTGAACGCGGACAGAGTCAACTATGGCTACACCTTC.

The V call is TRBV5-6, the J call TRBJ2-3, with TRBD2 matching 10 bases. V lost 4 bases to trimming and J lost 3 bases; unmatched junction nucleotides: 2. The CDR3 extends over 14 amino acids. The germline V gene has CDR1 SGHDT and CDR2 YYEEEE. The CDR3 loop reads CASSRGLATDTQYF. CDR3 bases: TGTGCCAGCAGCCGGGGACTAGCGACAGATACGCAGTATTTT.

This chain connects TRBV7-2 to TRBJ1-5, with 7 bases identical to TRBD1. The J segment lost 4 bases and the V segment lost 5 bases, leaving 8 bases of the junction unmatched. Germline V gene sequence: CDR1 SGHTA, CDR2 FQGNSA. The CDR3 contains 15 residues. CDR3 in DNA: TGTGCCAGCAGCCCACCGGGACAGAGGAATCAGCCCCAGCATTTT. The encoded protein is CASSPPGQRNQPQHF.

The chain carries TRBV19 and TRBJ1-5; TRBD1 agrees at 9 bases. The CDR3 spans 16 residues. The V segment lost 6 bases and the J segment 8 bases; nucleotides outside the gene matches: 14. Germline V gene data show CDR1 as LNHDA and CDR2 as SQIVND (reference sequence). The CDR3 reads CASRYIFDRGIKPQHF. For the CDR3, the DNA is TGTGCCAGTAGATATATCTTCGACAGGGGGATTAAGCCCCAGCATTTT.

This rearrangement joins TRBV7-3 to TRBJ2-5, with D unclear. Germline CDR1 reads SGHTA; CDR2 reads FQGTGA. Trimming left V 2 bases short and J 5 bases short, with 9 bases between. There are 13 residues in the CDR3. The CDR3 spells CASSLSTRETQYF. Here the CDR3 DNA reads TGTGCCAGCAGCTTATCAACTCGCGAGACCCAGTACTTC.

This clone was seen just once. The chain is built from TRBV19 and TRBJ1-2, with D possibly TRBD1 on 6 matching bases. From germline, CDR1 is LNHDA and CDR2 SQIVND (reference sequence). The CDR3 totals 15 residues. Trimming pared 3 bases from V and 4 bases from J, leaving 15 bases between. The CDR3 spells CASSITTTGTYGYTF. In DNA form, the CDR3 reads TGTGCCAGTAGTATTACTACAACAGGGACCTATGGCTACACCTTC.